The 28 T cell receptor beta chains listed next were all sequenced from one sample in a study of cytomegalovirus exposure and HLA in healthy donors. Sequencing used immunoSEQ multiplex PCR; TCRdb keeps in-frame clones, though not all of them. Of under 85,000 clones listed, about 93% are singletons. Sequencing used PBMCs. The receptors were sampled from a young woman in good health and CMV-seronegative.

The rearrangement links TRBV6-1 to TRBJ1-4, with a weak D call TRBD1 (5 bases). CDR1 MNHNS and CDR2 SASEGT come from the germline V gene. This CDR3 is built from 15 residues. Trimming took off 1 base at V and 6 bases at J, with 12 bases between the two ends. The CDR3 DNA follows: TGTGCCAGCAGTGAAGTTGGGGGGAATCATGAAAAACTGTTTTTT. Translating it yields CASSEVGGNHEKLFF.

The CDR3 loop reads CASSLSLGHRSYEQYF. The CDR3 coding sequence is TGTGCCAGCAGCCTCAGTCTAGGACATAGATCCTACGAGCAGTACTTC. The chain carries TRBV13 and TRBJ2-7, with TRBD1 as a possible D gene (5 bases). Germline lookup yields CDR1 PRHDT and CDR2 FYEKMQ (reference sequence). The germline V and J ends were trimmed by 5 bases and 1 base, with 18 bases remaining between them. This CDR3 spans 16 amino acids.

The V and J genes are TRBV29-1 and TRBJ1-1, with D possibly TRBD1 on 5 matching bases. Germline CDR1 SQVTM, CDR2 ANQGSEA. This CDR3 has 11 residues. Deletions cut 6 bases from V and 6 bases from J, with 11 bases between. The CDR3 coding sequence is TGCAGCGTAGCTACCAGGGCTGAAGCTTTCTTT. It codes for CSVATRAEAFF.

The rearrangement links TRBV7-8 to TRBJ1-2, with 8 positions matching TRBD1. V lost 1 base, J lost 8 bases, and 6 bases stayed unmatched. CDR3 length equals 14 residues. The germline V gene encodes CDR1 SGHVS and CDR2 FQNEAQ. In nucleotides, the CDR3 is TGTGCCAGCAGCTTAGATAGCAGGGGGCAAGGCTACACCTTC. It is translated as CASSLDSRGQGYTF.

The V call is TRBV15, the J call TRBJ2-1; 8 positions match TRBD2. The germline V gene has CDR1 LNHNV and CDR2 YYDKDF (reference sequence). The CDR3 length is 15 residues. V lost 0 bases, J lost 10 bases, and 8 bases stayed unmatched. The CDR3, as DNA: TGTGCCACCAGCAGAGATGTGCTAGCGGGTAGGGAGCAGTTCTTC. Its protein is CATSRDVLAGREQFF.

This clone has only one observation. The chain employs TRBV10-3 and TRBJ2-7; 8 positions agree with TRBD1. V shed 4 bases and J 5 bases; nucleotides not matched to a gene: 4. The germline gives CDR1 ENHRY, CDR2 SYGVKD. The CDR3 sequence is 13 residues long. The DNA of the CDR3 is TGTGCCATCAGTGGGACAGGGAGCAACGAGCAGTACTTC. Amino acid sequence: CAISGTGSNEQYF.

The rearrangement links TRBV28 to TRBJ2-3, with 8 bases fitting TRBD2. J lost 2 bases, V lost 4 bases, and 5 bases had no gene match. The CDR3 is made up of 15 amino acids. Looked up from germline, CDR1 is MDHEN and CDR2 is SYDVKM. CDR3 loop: CASSSPGGVTDTQYF. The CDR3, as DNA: TGTGCCAGCAGTTCCCCGGGGGGGGTCACAGATACGCAGTATTTT.

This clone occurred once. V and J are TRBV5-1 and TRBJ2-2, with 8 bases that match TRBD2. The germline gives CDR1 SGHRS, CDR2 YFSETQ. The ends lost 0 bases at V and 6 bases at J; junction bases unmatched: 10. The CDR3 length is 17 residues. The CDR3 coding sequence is TGCGCCAGCAGCTTGGAGAAGGGACTAGGTTTATCCGGGGAGCTGTTTTTT. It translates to CASSLEKGLGLSGELFF.

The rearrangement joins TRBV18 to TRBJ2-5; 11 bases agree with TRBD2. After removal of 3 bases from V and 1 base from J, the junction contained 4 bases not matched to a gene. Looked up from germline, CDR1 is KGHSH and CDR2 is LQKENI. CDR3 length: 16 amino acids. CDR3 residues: CASSPASGRPQETQYF. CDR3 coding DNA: TGTGCCAGCTCACCTGCTAGCGGGAGGCCCCAAGAGACCCAGTACTTC.

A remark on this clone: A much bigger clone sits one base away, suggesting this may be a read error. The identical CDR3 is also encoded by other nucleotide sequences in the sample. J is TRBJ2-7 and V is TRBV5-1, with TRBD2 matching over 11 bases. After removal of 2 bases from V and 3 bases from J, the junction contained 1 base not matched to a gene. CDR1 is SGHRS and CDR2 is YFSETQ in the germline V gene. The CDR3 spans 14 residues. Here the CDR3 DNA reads TGCGCCAGCAGCTTCGGACTAGCGGGCTACGAGCAGTACTTC. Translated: CASSFGLAGYEQYF.

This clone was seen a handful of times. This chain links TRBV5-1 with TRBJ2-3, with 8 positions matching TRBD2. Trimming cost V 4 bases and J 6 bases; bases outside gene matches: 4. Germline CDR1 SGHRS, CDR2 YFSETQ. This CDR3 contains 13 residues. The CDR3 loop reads CASSRTSSDTQYF. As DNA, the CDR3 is TGCGCCAGCAGCAGGACTAGCTCGGATACGCAGTATTTT.

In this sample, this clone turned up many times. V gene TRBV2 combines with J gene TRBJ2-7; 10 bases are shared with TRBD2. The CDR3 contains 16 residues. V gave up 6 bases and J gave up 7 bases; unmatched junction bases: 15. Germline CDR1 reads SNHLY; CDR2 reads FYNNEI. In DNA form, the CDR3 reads TGTGCCAGCAGCCTGGGAAGAGCGGGGGGGCTGAGTGAGCAGTACTTC. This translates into CASSLGRAGGLSEQYF.

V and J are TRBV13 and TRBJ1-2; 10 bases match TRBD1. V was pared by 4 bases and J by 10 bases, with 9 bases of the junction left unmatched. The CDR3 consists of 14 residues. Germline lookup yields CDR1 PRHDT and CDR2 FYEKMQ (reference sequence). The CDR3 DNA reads TGTGCCAGCAGCTACGGGACAGGGGTTGTCGTCTACACCTTC. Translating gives CASSYGTGVVVYTF.

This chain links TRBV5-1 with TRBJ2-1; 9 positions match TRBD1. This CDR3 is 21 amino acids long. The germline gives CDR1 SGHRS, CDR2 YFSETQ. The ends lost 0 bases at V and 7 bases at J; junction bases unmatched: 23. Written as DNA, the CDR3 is TGCGCCAGCAGCTTGGGACGATTAGGGACAGGGTTACAACGGGGCGGGAATGAGCAGTTCTTC. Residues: CASSLGRLGTGLQRGGNEQFF.

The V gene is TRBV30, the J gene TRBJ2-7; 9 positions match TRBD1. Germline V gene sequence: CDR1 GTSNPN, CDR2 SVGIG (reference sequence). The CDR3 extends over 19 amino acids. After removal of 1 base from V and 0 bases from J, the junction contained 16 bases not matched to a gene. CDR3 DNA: TGTGCCTGGAGTGCACTTGGGACAGGGCGAGGTTTTCGCTCCTACGAGCAGTACTTC. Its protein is CAWSALGTGRGFRSYEQYF.

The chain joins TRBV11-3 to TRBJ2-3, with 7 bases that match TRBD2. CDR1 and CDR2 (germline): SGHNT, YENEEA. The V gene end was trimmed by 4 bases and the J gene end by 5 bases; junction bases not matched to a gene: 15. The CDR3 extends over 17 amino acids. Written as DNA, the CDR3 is TGTGCCAGCAGCTCTCCTAGACTGGCGGGAGACCTAGATACGCAGTATTTT. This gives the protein CASSSPRLAGDLDTQYF.

The CDR3 DNA follows: TGTGCCAGCAGCCGGGACAGTTACAATGAGCAGTTCTTC. This codes for CASSRDSYNEQFF. The chain uses TRBV7-8 and TRBJ2-1; 7 bases fit TRBD1. Germline values: CDR1 SGHVS, CDR2 FQNEAQ. J was trimmed by 4 bases and V by 5 bases; bases with no gene match: 2. The CDR3 runs 13 residues. Complete variable domain (other parts from reference TRBV7-8 and TRBJ2-1): GAGVSQSPRYKVAKRGQDVALRCDPISGHVSLFWYQQALGQGPEFLTYFQNEAQLDKSGLPSDRFFAERPEGSVSTLKIQRTQQEDSAVYLCASSRDSYNEQFFGPGTRLTVL.

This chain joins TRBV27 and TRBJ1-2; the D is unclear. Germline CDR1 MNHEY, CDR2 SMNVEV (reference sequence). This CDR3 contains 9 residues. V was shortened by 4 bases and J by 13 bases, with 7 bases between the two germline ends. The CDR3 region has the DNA TGTGCCAGCAGTTCCCCCCTCACCTTC. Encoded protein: CASSSPLTF.

DNA of the CDR3: TGTGCCAGCAGCCAACGCCAACTAGGACTAGCGGCCAACACCGGGGAGCTGTTTTTT. Protein product: CASSQRQLGLAANTGELFF. The chain is built from TRBV4-2 and TRBJ2-2, with TRBD2 matching over 10 bases. V lost 2 bases, J lost 2 bases, and 11 bases stayed unmatched. The CDR3 length is 19 residues. CDR1 and CDR2 (germline): LGHNA, YNFKEQ.

The DNA for the CDR3 is TGCAGCGTGGTTCCGGCCGGGACAGAAAGTGGAAACACCATATATTTT. Protein product: CSVVPAGTESGNTIYF. The V gene is TRBV29-1, the J gene TRBJ1-3, with 7 bases aligning to TRBD1. The ends lost 6 bases at V and 3 bases at J; junction bases unmatched: 14. CDR1 is SQVTM, CDR2 ANQGSEA, per germline. This CDR3 region has 16 residues. The full variable domain, its missing parts supplied by reference TRBV29-1 and TRBJ1-3, is SAVISQKPSRDICQRGTSLTIQCQVDSQVTMMFWYRQQPGQSLTLIATANQGSEATYESGFVIDKFPISRPNLTFSTLTVSNMSPEDSSIYLCSVVPAGTESGNTIYFGEGSWLTVV.

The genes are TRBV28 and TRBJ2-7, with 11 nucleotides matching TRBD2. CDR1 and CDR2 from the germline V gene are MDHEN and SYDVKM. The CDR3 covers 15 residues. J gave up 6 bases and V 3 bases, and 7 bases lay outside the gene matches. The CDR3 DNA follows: TGTGCCAGCAGTTTCCAGAGGCTAGCGGGAGGCGAGCAGTACTTC. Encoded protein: CASSFQRLAGGEQYF.

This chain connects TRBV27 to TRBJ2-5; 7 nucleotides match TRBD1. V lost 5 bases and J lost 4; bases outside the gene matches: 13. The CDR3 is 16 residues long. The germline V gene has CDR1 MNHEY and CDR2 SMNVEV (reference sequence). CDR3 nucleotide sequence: TGTGCCAGCAGTCAGATCCCTACAGGGGTAGGAGAGACCCAGTACTTC. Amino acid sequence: CASSQIPTGVGETQYF.

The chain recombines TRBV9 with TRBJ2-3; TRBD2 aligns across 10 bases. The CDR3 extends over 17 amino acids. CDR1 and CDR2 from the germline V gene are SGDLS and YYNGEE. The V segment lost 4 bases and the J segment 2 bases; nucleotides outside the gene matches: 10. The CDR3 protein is CASSPQSGTSVTDTQYF. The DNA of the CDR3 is TGTGCCAGCAGCCCTCAATCCGGGACTAGCGTCACAGATACGCAGTATTTT.

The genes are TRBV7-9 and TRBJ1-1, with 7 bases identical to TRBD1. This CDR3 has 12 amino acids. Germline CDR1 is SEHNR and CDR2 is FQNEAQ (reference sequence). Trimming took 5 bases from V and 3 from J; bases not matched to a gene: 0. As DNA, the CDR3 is TGTGCCAGCAGCACAGGGGACACTGAAGCTTTCTTT. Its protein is CASSTGDTEAFF. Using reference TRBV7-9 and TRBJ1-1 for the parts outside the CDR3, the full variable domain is DTGVSQNPRHKITKRGQNVTFRCDPISEHNRLYWYRQTLGQGPEFLTYFQNEAQLEKSRLLSDRFSAERPKGSFSTLEIQRTEQGDSAMYLCASSTGDTEAFFGQGTRLTVV.

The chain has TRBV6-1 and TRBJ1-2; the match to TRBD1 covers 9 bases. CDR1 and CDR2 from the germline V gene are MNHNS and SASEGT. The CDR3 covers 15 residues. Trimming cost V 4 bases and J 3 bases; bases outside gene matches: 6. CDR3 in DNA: TGTGCCAGCAGTGTCGACAGGGGGACGTACTATGGCTACACCTTC. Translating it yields CASSVDRGTYYGYTF.

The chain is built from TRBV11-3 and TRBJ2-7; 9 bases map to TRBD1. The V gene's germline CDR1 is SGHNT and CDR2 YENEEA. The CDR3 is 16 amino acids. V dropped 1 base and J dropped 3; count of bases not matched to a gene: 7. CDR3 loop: CASSLAWGQGSYEQYF. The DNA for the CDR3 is TGTGCCAGCAGCTTAGCCTGGGGACAGGGAAGCTACGAGCAGTACTTC.

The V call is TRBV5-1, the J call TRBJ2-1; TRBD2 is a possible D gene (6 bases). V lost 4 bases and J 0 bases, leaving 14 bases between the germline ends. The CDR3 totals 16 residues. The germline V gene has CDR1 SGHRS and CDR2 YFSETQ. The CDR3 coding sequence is TGCGCCAGCAGCCCGGGGGACCCCAGCTCCTACAATGAGCAGTTCTTC. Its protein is CASSPGDPSSYNEQFF.

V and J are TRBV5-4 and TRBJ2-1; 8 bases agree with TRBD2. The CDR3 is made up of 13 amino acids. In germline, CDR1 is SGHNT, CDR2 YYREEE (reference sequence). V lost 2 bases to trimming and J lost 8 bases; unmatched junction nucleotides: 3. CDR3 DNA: TGTGCCAGCAGCTTAGCGGGGGACGATGAGCAGTTCTTC. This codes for CASSLAGDDEQFF.